The source of this T cell receptor beta chain is a study of CD4 and CD8 cells across lung adenocarcinoma regions. This clonotype was seen ten or more times. TCRdb re-called the PCR reads through MiXCR, storing one row per CDR3 protein. In the table there are around 15,000 distinct CDR3 sequences, roughly 40% of which are singletons. Samples came from patients with localized non-small cell lung adenocarcinoma. In germline, CDR1 is SGHAT, CDR2 FQDESV (reference sequence). Trimming cost V 3 bases and J 1 base; bases outside gene matches: 5. The CDR3 consists of 16 residues. The sample comprised CD4+ T cells from the center of a lung tumor. The V and J genes are TRBV11-1 and TRBJ2-5; 10 positions match TRBD1. The TCR comes from a male donor with lung adenocarcinoma. The CD4 and CD8 labels of this study may be unreliable. This chain's CDR3 is CASSFVDRGLQETQYF. CDR3 DNA: TGTGCCAGCAGCTTCGTTGACAGGGGGCTCCAAGAGACCCAGTACTTC. The entire variable domain, with the rest obtained from reference TRBV11-1 and TRBJ2-5, is as follows: EAEVAQSPRYKITEKSQAVAFWCDPISGHATLYWYRQILGQGPELLVQFQDESVVDDSQLPKDRFSAERLKGVDSTLKIQPAELGDSAMYLCASSFVDRGLQETQYFGPGTRLLVL.